These T cell receptor beta chains were read from a single sample in a study of early T cells in non-severe SARS-CoV-2 infection. TCRdb itself ran the 5' RACE reads through MiXCR, one entry per CDR3 protein. The sample shows 98,000 or so distinct CDR3 sequences, around an eighth of them seen only once. The sample was whole blood. These receptors all come from an adult who was a healthcare worker with PCR-confirmed SARS-CoV-2 infection or an uninfected control (not recorded which). The CDR3 runs from the conserved cysteine through the conserved F or W. Each record gives: clone size, J gene, V gene, D gene, CDR3 protein, CDR3 DNA. D genes are given only for firm matches. Clone size, where shown, is once, few, many, or a class for clones that have expanded.

few TRBJ1-1 TRBV28 - CASTGRATEAFF TGTGCCAGCACCGGCCGGGCCACTGAAGCTTTCTTT
few TRBJ2-1 TRBV5-1 TRBD2 CASRTSGDYNEQFF TGCGCCAGCCGGACTAGCGGAGACTACAATGAGCAGTTCTTC
- TRBJ2-1 TRBV11-2 - CASSPYRVQTRNNEQFF TGTGCCAGCAGCCCATACCGCGTCCAAACACGCAACAATGAGCAGTTCTTC
- TRBJ1-1 TRBV28 - CASSSGGAPNTEAFF TGTGCCAGCAGTTCCGGGGGGGCACCAAACACTGAAGCTTTCTTT
many TRBJ2-2 TRBV28 - CASSAFTGELFF TGTGCCAGCAGTGCTTTCACCGGGGAGCTGTTTTTT
few TRBJ2-1 TRBV12-3/TRBV12-4 - CASSLGPGYYNEQFF TGTGCCAGCAGTTTAGGACCCGGGTATTACAATGAGCAGTTCTTC
- TRBJ1-3 TRBV12-3/TRBV12-4 - CASSLVEARNTIYF TGTGCCAGCAGTTTAGTGGAGGCGAGAAACACCATATATTTT
- TRBJ2-2 TRBV29-1 - CSVGLMAGELFF TGCAGCGTGGGGTTGATGGCCGGGGAGCTGTTTTTT
many TRBJ2-1 TRBV4-1 - CASSQAHQGLYNEQFF TGCGCCAGCAGCCAAGCGCACCAGGGTCTCTACAATGAGCAGTTCTTC
many TRBJ2-7 TRBV11-3 - CASSLESQGELNF TGTGCCAGCAGCTTAGAATCACAAGGGGAGCTGAACTTC